This TCR beta chain was profiled in a study of vaccination and CD4 T cells after COVID-19. Study-wide context: Controls had a CEFX pool, an HIV-1 Nef pool, or no peptide added.

Sequenced with the Oncomine TCR Beta short-read assay was DNA taken from cultured CD4+ T cells. TCRdb redid the calling of the PCR reads with MiXCR, one entry per CDR3 protein. The sample yields 2,500 to 3,000 distinct CDR3 sequences, approximately 40% seen once. As concerns this clonotype: The antigen remains unidentified.

The treatment here: approximately 9-day PBMC culture with coronavirus spike peptide pools or control peptides (ViraFEST assay). Prior to the COVID-19 pandemic (2011-2018), the unexposed donor's CD4+ T cells were collected. The ViraFEST method relied on peptide pools to expand antigen-specific T cells, followed by TCR sequencing. Culture conditions combined some 1.9 million PBMCs per well with approximately 9.2 IU/ml IL-2 and about 10 ug/ml peptide pools. This CDR3 region has 20 residues. The receptor's source is a human donor in good health. The chain recombines TRBV12-1 with TRBJ2-6; TRBD2, the table's D call, was not compared with the DNA. TRBV12-1 is deemed a pseudogene. Sequenced: CD4+ T cells from blood, cultured in vitro. The CDR3 sequence is CASLNGGPSSPFSGANVLTF. The CDR3 bases are TGTGCCAGCTTGAATGGAGGGCCGAGTTCCCCCTTCTCTGGGGCCAACGTCCTGACTTTC.